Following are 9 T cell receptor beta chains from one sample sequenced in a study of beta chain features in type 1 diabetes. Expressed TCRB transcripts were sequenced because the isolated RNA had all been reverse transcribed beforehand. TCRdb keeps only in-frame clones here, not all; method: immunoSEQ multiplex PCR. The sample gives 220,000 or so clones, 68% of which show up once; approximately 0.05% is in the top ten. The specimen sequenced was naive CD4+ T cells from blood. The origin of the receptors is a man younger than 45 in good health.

In nucleotides, the CDR3 is TGCAGCGTTGAGCATGCTGCCTCCTACGAGCAGTACTTC. Its translation is CSVEHAASYEQYF. V usage is TRBV29-1 and J usage is TRBJ2-7, with D unclear. The CDR3 spans 13 residues. Between the trimmed V and J ends, which lost 3 bases and 0 bases, there was a span of 9 bases. The germline V gene has CDR1 SQVTM and CDR2 ANQGSEA.

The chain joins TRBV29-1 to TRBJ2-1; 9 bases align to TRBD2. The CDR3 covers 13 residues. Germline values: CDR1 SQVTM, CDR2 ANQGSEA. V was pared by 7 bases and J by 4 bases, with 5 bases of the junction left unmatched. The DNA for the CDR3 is TGCAGCGGACGACTAGCGGTGTACAATGAGCAGTTCTTC. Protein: CSGRLAVYNEQFF.

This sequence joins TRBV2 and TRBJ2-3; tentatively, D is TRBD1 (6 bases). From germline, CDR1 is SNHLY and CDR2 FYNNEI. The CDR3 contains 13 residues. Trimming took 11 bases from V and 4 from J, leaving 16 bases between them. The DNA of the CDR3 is TGTGCCTCCAACTGGGGGCGTGCAGATACGCAGTATTTT. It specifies CASNWGRADTQYF. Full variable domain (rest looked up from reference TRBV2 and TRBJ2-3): EPEVTQTPSHQVTQMGQEVILRCVPISNHLYFYWYRQILGQKVEFLVSFYNNEISEKSEIFDDQFSVERPDGSNFTLKIRSTKLEDSAMYFCASNWGRADTQYFGPGTRLTVL.

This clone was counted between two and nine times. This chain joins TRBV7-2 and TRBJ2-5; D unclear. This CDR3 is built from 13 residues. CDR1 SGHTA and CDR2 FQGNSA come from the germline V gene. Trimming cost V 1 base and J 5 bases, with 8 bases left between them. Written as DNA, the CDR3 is TGTGCCAGCAGCTTAGTAGATACCGAGACCCAGTACTTC. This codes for CASSLVDTETQYF. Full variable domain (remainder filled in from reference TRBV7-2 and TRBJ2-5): GAGVSQSPSNKVTEKGKDVELRCDPISGHTALYWYRQSLGQGLEFLIYFQGNSAPDKSGLPSDRFSAERTGGSVSTLTIQRTQQEDSAVYLCASSLVDTETQYFGPGTRLLVL.

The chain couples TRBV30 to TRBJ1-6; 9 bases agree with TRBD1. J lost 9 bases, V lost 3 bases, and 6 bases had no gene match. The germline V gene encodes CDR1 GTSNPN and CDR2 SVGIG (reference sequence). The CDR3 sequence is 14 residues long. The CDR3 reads CAWSGTGRSSPLHF. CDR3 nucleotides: TGTGCCTGGAGCGGGACAGGGCGCAGTTCACCCCTCCACTTT.

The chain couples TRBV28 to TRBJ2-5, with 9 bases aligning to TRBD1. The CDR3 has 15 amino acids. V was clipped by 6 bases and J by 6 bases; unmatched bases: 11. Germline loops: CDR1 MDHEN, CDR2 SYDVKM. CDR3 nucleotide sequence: TGTGCCAGCAGGCTATCCGGGACAGGGAGGAAGACCCAGTACTTC. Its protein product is CASRLSGTGRKTQYF.

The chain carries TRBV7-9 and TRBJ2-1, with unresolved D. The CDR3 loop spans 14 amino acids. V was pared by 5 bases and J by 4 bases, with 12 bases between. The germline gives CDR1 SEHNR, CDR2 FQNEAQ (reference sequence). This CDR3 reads CASSPGASYNEQFF. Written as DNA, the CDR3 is TGTGCCAGCAGCCCCGGAGCCAGTTACAATGAGCAGTTCTTC.

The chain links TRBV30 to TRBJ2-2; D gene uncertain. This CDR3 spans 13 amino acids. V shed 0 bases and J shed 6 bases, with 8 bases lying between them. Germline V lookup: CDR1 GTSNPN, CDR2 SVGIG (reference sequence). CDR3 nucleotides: TGTGCCTGGAGTGTTTCGTTCCCCGGGGAGCTGTTTTTT. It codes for CAWSVSFPGELFF.

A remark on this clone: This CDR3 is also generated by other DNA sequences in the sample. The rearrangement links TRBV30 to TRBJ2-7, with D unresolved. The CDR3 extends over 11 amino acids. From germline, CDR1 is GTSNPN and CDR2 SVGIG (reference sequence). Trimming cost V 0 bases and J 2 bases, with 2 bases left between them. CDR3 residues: CAWSVAYEQYF. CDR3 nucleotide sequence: TGTGCCTGGAGTGTCGCCTACGAGCAGTACTTC.